The 22 T cell receptor beta chains below come from one sample, sequenced in a study of cytomegalovirus exposure and HLA in healthy donors (dated by TCRdb to the late 2010s). Library preparation was by the immunoSEQ multiplex PCR assay. For the multiplex PCR, a mixture combining 60 forward primers for TCR Vbeta segments and 13 reverse primers for TCR Jbeta segments was used. TCRdb stores this immuneACCESS table with in-frame sequences only. Part of the clones is absent; in the studies checked, under half of the shortfall reflects unresolved V genes, and no reason is known for the rest. The sample contains 100,000 to 150,000 clones, more than 70% of them found a single time. Less than 4.5% of the sample lies in the top ten. Specimen: PBMCs. The receptors were sampled from a man over 45 in good health and CMV-seropositive.

This rearrangement joins TRBV9 to TRBJ2-1; the D gene is possibly TRBD1 (6 bases). Between the trimmed V and J ends, which lost 3 bases and 3 bases, there was a span of 16 bases. This CDR3 has 16 amino acids. CDR1 and CDR2 (germline): SGDLS, YYNGEE. The CDR3 nucleotides are TGTGCCAGCAGCGGGGGGCCCCTGGGACACTACAATGAGCAGTTCTTC. It encodes CASSGGPLGHYNEQFF.

V usage is TRBV6-1 and J usage is TRBJ1-6; possible D gene TRBD1, 6 bases. Germline loops: CDR1 MNHNS, CDR2 SASEGT. V was cut by 8 bases and J by 7 bases, with 12 bases left in between. The CDR3 spans 13 residues. The CDR3 sequence is CASQGTGNSPLHF. CDR3 DNA: TGTGCCAGCCAGGGGACGGGAAATTCACCCCTCCACTTT.

V gene TRBV19 combines with J gene TRBJ2-1, with 9 positions matching TRBD2. Trimming took 4 bases from V and 6 from J; bases not matched to a gene: 7. This CDR3 spans 15 amino acids. CDR1 LNHDA and CDR2 SQIVND come from the germline V gene (reference sequence). In DNA, the CDR3 is TGTGCCAGTAGTAGTGGGACTAGCCTGGGCAATGAGCAGTTCTTC. Its translation: CASSSGTSLGNEQFF.

The chain combines TRBV18 with TRBJ2-1, with 7 bases fitting TRBD2. This CDR3 is built from 15 residues. The V gene end was trimmed by 2 bases and the J gene end by 8 bases; junction bases not matched to a gene: 9. CDR1 is KGHSH and CDR2 is LQKENI in the germline V gene. Here the CDR3 reads CASSPYWAGRDEQFF. Here the CDR3 DNA reads TGTGCCAGCTCACCATACTGGGCAGGGAGGGATGAGCAGTTCTTC.

The chain has TRBV4-3 and TRBJ1-6; a weak D match, TRBD1 (6 bases). Germline V CDR1 and CDR2: LGHNA, YSLEER. Trimming cost V 4 bases and J 8 bases, with 12 bases left between them. The CDR3 extends over 14 amino acids. The CDR3 nucleotides are TGCGCCAGCAGCCTAACAGGGAGTGATTCACCCCTCCACTTT. It codes for CASSLTGSDSPLHF.

The rearrangement joins TRBV18 to TRBJ1-4, with a weak D call TRBD1 (6 bases). The CDR3 sequence is 15 residues long. Germline values: CDR1 KGHSH, CDR2 LQKENI. V lost 6 bases and J 5 bases, leaving 16 bases between the germline ends. CDR3: CASSPGRGRNEKLFF. In DNA form, the CDR3 reads TGTGCCAGCTCGCCGGGCAGGGGAAGGAATGAAAAACTGTTTTTT.

The chain combines TRBV18 with TRBJ2-7, with D tentatively TRBD1 (5 bases). The V and J ends lost 3 bases and 2 bases respectively, with 11 bases between them. This CDR3 has 14 residues. Germline lookup yields CDR1 KGHSH and CDR2 LQKENI. The CDR3 DNA reads as TGTGCCAGCTCACCGGGGCAGACCGCCTACGAGCAGTACTTC. Translating gives CASSPGQTAYEQYF.

This clone was counted only a few times. This chain joins TRBV9 and TRBJ2-7; 8 bases agree with TRBD2. The CDR3 is 14 amino acids. Germline V gene data show CDR1 as SGDLS and CDR2 as YYNGEE. After removal of 3 bases from V and 0 bases from J, the junction contained 2 bases not matched to a gene. DNA of the CDR3: TGTGCCAGCAGCGCGGGGGGGAGCTCCTACGAGCAGTACTTC. Its protein is CASSAGGSSYEQYF.

The chain employs TRBV4-1 and TRBJ1-4; the match to TRBD1 covers 9 bases. The V gene end was trimmed by 4 bases and the J gene end by 5 bases; junction bases not matched to a gene: 5. This CDR3 region has 15 residues. Germline V gene sequence: CDR1 MGHRA, CDR2 YSYEKL. The CDR3 loop reads CASSPTGTGNEKLFF. In DNA form, the CDR3 reads TGCGCCAGCAGCCCAACGGGGACAGGGAATGAAAAACTGTTTTTT.

The rearrangement joins TRBV5-1 to TRBJ2-1, with a tentative D call TRBD2 (6 bases). From germline, CDR1 is SGHRS and CDR2 YFSETQ. The CDR3 spans 17 residues. V was cut by 0 bases and J by 10 bases, with 23 bases left in between. The CDR3 sequence: CASSLAPGTFWLGEQFF. CDR3 sequence (DNA): TGCGCCAGCAGCTTGGCTCCTGGGACTTTTTGGCTGGGGGAGCAGTTCTTC.

The chain carries TRBV5-1 and TRBJ2-7, with 12 bases identical to TRBD2. The junction had 6 bases not matched to a gene; V was cut back by 4 bases and J by 1 base. The CDR3 contains 16 residues. The germline V gene has CDR1 SGHRS and CDR2 YFSETQ. CDR3 nucleotides: TGCGCCAGCAGCCCTCTAGCGGGAGGGTCGTCCTACGAGCAGTACTTC. Protein sequence: CASSPLAGGSSYEQYF.

This sequence joins TRBV4-1 and TRBJ1-1, with a possible D match to TRBD1 (5 bases). Per germline, CDR1 MGHRA and CDR2 YSYEKL. V was trimmed by 4 bases and J by 4 bases, leaving 19 bases between them. This CDR3 has 16 residues. This CDR3 reads CASSPEGGREVTEAFF. The CDR3, as DNA: TGCGCCAGCAGCCCCGAAGGTGGCAGGGAGGTCACTGAAGCTTTCTTT.

The J gene is TRBJ2-2, the V gene TRBV10-1; D is perhaps TRBD2 (6 bases). Per the germline V gene, CDR1 is WNHNN and CDR2 is SYGVQD (reference sequence). The CDR3 is 16 amino acids. V was shortened by 2 bases and J by 0 bases, with 10 bases between the two germline ends. The CDR3 region is CASSELPGANTGELFF. CDR3 coding DNA: TGCGCCAGCAGTGAGCTCCCGGGGGCGAACACCGGGGAGCTGTTTTTT.

V gene TRBV19 combines with J gene TRBJ1-5, with 10 bases matching TRBD1. Germline lookup yields CDR1 LNHDA and CDR2 SQIVND (reference sequence). V gave up 9 bases and J gave up 7 bases; unmatched junction bases: 6. The CDR3 runs 13 residues. DNA for the CDR3: TGTGCCAGCAACCGGGACAGGGGACAGCCCCAGCATTTT. Amino acids: CASNRDRGQPQHF.

This chain uses TRBV18 with TRBJ1-6; 8 positions match TRBD1. Germline loops: CDR1 KGHSH, CDR2 LQKENI. This CDR3 is built from 15 residues. The trim removed 5 bases at V and 8 bases at J, leaving 8 bases unmatched. CDR3 protein: CASSARTGWDSPLHF. The CDR3 DNA follows: TGTGCCAGCTCAGCGCGGACAGGGTGGGATTCACCCCTCCACTTT.

CDR3 loop: CASSLGNRATFIYF. CDR3 sequence (DNA): TGTGCCAGCAGTTTGGGGAACAGGGCAACCTTCATATATTTT. The rearrangement links TRBV28 to TRBJ1-3, with D possibly matching TRBD1 (6 bases). The CDR3 extends over 14 amino acids. Germline lookup yields CDR1 MDHEN and CDR2 SYDVKM. V lost 3 bases to trimming and J lost 12 bases, with 18 bases between them.

V and J are TRBV5-6 and TRBJ2-7; 12 bases are a match to TRBD2. V was clipped by 1 base and J by 6 bases; unmatched bases: 5. The germline V gene encodes CDR1 SGHDT and CDR2 YYEEEE. CDR3 length: 15 residues. In nucleotides, the CDR3 is TGTGCCAGCAGCTTGAGGGCTAGCGGGAGGGGCGAGCAGTACTTC. Its translation is CASSLRASGRGEQYF.

The chain combines TRBV10-2 with TRBJ2-2; tentatively, D is TRBD1 or TRBD2 (7 bases each). The length of the CDR3 is 15 residues. Between the trimmed V and J ends, which lost 6 bases and 3 bases, there was a span of 14 bases. Germline loops: CDR1 WSHSY, CDR2 SAAADI. CDR3 loop: CASRETGRDTGELFF. The CDR3 DNA follows: TGCGCCAGCAGGGAGACAGGGAGGGACACCGGGGAGCTGTTTTTT.

This clone appeared a few times. The chain carries TRBV11-2 and TRBJ1-2, with TRBD1 identical over 7 bases. V shed 5 bases, J shed 4 bases, and the junction held 16 bases outside the gene matches. The CDR3 covers 17 residues. The germline V gene has CDR1 SGHAT and CDR2 FQNNGV. In DNA form, the CDR3 reads TGTGCCAGCAGCCCGCGTCTACCGGGACAGTCTTTCTATGGCTACACCTTC. Protein: CASSPRLPGQSFYGYTF.

This clone has a handful of counts. The J gene is TRBJ2-7, the V gene TRBV4-2; 12 bases agree with TRBD2. Germline V CDR1 and CDR2: LGHNA, YNFKEQ. The CDR3 runs to 17 residues. The V and J ends lost 1 base and 2 bases, in that order; junction bases with no gene match: 6. In DNA, the CDR3 is TGTGCCAGCAGCCAAGGCCCTAGCGGGGGGGCCGCCTACGAGCAGTACTTC. Translated, it gives CASSQGPSGGAAYEQYF.

The chain couples TRBV6-5 to TRBJ1-1; D is possibly TRBD1 (5 bases). Per the germline V gene, CDR1 is MNHEY and CDR2 is SVGAGI. The ends were cut back, 2 bases at V and 3 bases at J, with 13 bases in the middle. The CDR3 sequence is 15 residues long. In nucleotides, the CDR3 is TGTGCCAGCAGTTACGGGGGGGTAAAACACACTGAAGCTTTCTTT. Protein product: CASSYGGVKHTEAFF.

V is TRBV5-1 and J is TRBJ2-3; the D is unclear. CDR1 and CDR2 (germline): SGHRS, YFSETQ. CDR3 length: 14 amino acids. Trimming cost V 0 bases and J 5 bases, with 10 bases left between them. CDR3 protein: CASSLGQVEDTQYF. Written as DNA, the CDR3 is TGCGCCAGCAGCTTGGGCCAAGTAGAAGATACGCAGTATTTT.